These 18 T cell receptor beta chains share one sample of origin, sequenced in a study of a mutant IDH1 vaccine in newly diagnosed glioma. Repertoires were generated with immunoSEQ multiplex PCR, while TCRdb's copy carries only in-frame clones and drops some. The sample has some 60,000 clones, approximately 87% seen once. Time point indicated: week 35, safety follow-up. Doses comprised 300 ug of mutant IDH1 20-mer peptide each, plus topical imiquimod. Their antigens remain unidentified. Sequences were derived from PBMCs, sampled from a glioma patient whose treatment included an IDH1 peptide vaccine. The receptors stem from a man aged 40-55 years with glioma.

This clone was observed a single time. J is TRBJ2-5 and V is TRBV14; either TRBD1 or TRBD2 may fit D (7 bases each). V was clipped by 7 bases and J by 5 bases, with 14 bases between them. Germline V gene lookup returns CDR1 SGHDN and CDR2 FVKESK. This CDR3 contains 13 residues. Here the CDR3 DNA reads TGTGCCAGCACCCGACAGGGAGGGGAGACCCAGTACTTC. Its translation: CASTRQGGETQYF.

The chain recombines TRBV4-3 with TRBJ2-3; the match to TRBD2 covers 10 bases. This CDR3 has 14 residues. After removal of 4 bases from V and 3 bases from J, the junction contained 1 base not matched to a gene. CDR1 is LGHNA and CDR2 is YSLEER in the germline V gene. CDR3 in DNA: TGCGCCAGCAGCCCACTAGCGGGGACAGATACGCAGTATTTT. Protein sequence: CASSPLAGTDTQYF.

V usage is TRBV4-3 and J usage is TRBJ2-7; D is ambiguous. Trimming took 4 bases from V and 4 from J, leaving 11 bases between them. The germline V gene has CDR1 LGHNA and CDR2 YSLEER. This CDR3 region has 13 residues. CDR3 loop: CASSPRLGYEQYF. In nucleotides, the CDR3 is TGCGCCAGCAGCCCCCGACTTGGTTACGAGCAGTACTTC.

The table lists this clone with a count of one. The chain joins TRBV7-9 to TRBJ2-5, with 8 bases aligning to TRBD1. CDR3 length: 16 residues. V lost 5 bases and J lost 2; bases outside the gene matches: 10. The germline V gene encodes CDR1 SEHNR and CDR2 FQNEAQ (reference sequence). The CDR3 DNA sequence: TGTGCCAGCAGCCCGCCCAACAACAGGGGGCAAGAGACCCAGTACTTC. Protein: CASSPPNNRGQETQYF.

This clone was detected only a few times. The chain links TRBV5-1 to TRBJ2-1, with TRBD2 matching over 8 bases. Germline loops: CDR1 SGHRS, CDR2 YFSETQ. V lost 2 bases to trimming and J lost 4 bases; unmatched junction nucleotides: 5. This CDR3 comprises 15 residues. CDR3 coding DNA: TGCGCCAGCAGCTTTACTAGCGGTATATACAATGAGCAGTTCTTC. Translation: CASSFTSGIYNEQFF.

This clone was found a few times. This rearrangement joins TRBV7-9 to TRBJ2-7; no definite D call. V was cut by 3 bases and J by 1 base, with 10 bases left in between. The CDR3 is made up of 14 amino acids. Germline V gene lookup returns CDR1 SEHNR and CDR2 FQNEAQ (reference sequence). This CDR3 reads CASSLDGPSYEQYF. The CDR3 DNA follows: TGTGCCAGCAGCTTGGATGGGCCGTCCTACGAGCAGTACTTC. The whole variable domain, filled in from reference TRBV7-9 and TRBJ2-7, reads DTGVSQNPRHKITKRGQNVTFRCDPISEHNRLYWYRQTLGQGPEFLTYFQNEAQLEKSRLLSDRFSAERPKGSFSTLEIQRTEQGDSAMYLCASSLDGPSYEQYFGPGTRLTVT.

The chain combines TRBV7-8 with TRBJ2-7; D is possibly TRBD1 (5 bases). This CDR3 comprises 14 residues. Germline V lookup: CDR1 SGHVS, CDR2 FQNEAQ. V lost 1 base and J 4 bases, leaving 11 bases between the germline ends. The CDR3 DNA reads as TGTGCCAGCAGCTTAGGTTCCCAGGGTTACGAGCAGTACTTC. As protein: CASSLGSQGYEQYF.

The chain uses TRBV28 and TRBJ2-5; 9 nucleotides align to TRBD1. The CDR3 contains 14 residues. V lost 6 bases, J lost 4 bases, and 6 bases stayed unmatched. Germline loops: CDR1 MDHEN, CDR2 SYDVKM. The CDR3 nucleotides read TGTGCCAGCAGAAGACAGGGGGTAGGAGAGACCCAGTACTTC. It yields the protein CASRRQGVGETQYF.

V gene TRBV5-1 combines with J gene TRBJ2-3; no clear D gene. The V end lost 0 bases, the J end lost 2 bases, and 10 bases lay between the germline ends. CDR3 size: 15 residues. Germline V lookup: CDR1 SGHRS, CDR2 YFSETQ. The CDR3 reads CASSLEGRLTDTQYF. The CDR3 bases are TGCGCCAGCAGCTTGGAGGGCAGGCTCACAGATACGCAGTATTTT.

The J gene is TRBJ2-3, the V gene TRBV15, with 7 bases matching TRBD2. The CDR3 consists of 14 residues. Germline CDR1 and CDR2: LNHNV and YYDKDF (reference sequence). V shed 6 bases, J shed 4 bases, and the junction held 7 bases outside the gene matches. In DNA form, the CDR3 reads TGTGCCACCAGGGGCGGGAGTTGGGCAGATACGCAGTATTTT. Amino acid sequence: CATRGGSWADTQYF.

The V gene is TRBV7-2, the J gene TRBJ2-1, with 10 bases identical to TRBD2. This CDR3 spans 15 amino acids. Losses at the gene ends were 5 bases for V and 7 bases for J; bases not matched to a gene: 8. Looked up from germline, CDR1 is SGHTA and CDR2 is FQGNSA. CDR3 amino acids: CASSPPSGSTNEQFF. The CDR3 DNA reads TGTGCCAGCAGCCCCCCTAGCGGGAGTACTAATGAGCAGTTCTTC. The full variable domain, in which reference TRBV7-2 and TRBJ2-1 provide the parts outside the CDR3, is GAGVSQSPSNKVTEKGKDVELRCDPISGHTALYWYRQSLGQGLEFLIYFQGNSAPDKSGLPSDRFSAERTGGSVSTLTIQRTQQEDSAVYLCASSPPSGSTNEQFFGPGTRLTVL.

The rearrangement uses TRBV18 and TRBJ2-7; 11 bases match TRBD2. The CDR3 consists of 15 residues. V trimming: 3 bases; J trimming: 7 bases; junction bases outside the gene matches: 8. CDR1 is KGHSH, CDR2 LQKENI, per germline. CDR3 residues: CASSPISGRAKEQYF. The CDR3 nucleotides are TGTGCCAGCTCACCCATTAGCGGGAGGGCCAAGGAGCAGTACTTC.

V is TRBV19 and J is TRBJ1-2; tentative D call: TRBD1 (6 bases). Germline V CDR1 and CDR2: LNHDA, SQIVND (reference sequence). The V end was cut by 7 bases, the J end by 8 bases, with 17 bases between. The length of the CDR3 is 13 residues. In nucleotides, the CDR3 is TGTGCCAGTACCCCCTGGGGGCCCGAGGGCTACACCTTC. Its protein product is CASTPWGPEGYTF.

The rearrangement joins TRBV5-1 to TRBJ2-3; tentative D call: TRBD2 (6 bases). Germline V lookup: CDR1 SGHRS, CDR2 YFSETQ. The CDR3 has 13 residues. With 5 bases removed from V and 5 bases from J, the gap between germline ends came to 12 bases. CDR3 nucleotides: TGCGCCAGCAGTGAGATGGGGGGAGATACGCAGTATTTT. It translates to CASSEMGGDTQYF.

The rearrangement uses TRBV5-1 and TRBJ2-3; TRBD2 aligns across 11 bases. The V segment lost 4 bases and the J segment 3 bases; nucleotides outside the gene matches: 4. CDR1 and CDR2 (germline): SGHRS, YFSETQ. This CDR3 contains 15 residues. The DNA for the CDR3 is TGCGCCAGCAGCGAACTAGCGGGAGAAACAGATACGCAGTATTTT. Residues: CASSELAGETDTQYF.

The CDR3 is CASSTGLDVLYNEQFF. Written as DNA, the CDR3 is TGTGCCAGCAGCACGGGACTAGACGTGCTCTACAATGAGCAGTTCTTC. The chain is built from TRBV6-6 and TRBJ2-1; 8 bases match TRBD2. CDR3 length: 16 amino acids. V lost 6 bases, J lost 3 bases, and 10 bases stayed unmatched. The germline gives CDR1 MNHNY, CDR2 SVGAGI (reference sequence).

CDR3 DNA sequence: TGTGCCAGCAGTGAATGGGGGTTCGGTGACTACACCTTC. Translation: CASSEWGFGDYTF. The rearrangement uses TRBV2 and TRBJ1-2; TRBD1 is a possible D gene (5 bases). The germline gives CDR1 SNHLY, CDR2 FYNNEI. This CDR3 has 13 residues. Trimming removed 2 bases from V and 10 bases from J, with 14 bases in between.

Within the sample, this clone is medium-sized. The CDR3 reads CASSYSMRGDEQYF. CDR3 nucleotides: TGTGCCAGCAGTTACTCGATGCGGGGTGACGAGCAGTACTTC. V usage is TRBV6-5 and J usage is TRBJ2-7, with D possibly TRBD2 on 6 matching bases. Germline lookup yields CDR1 MNHEY and CDR2 SVGAGI. The CDR3 spans 14 residues. V was shortened by 0 bases and J by 5 bases, with 11 bases between the two germline ends.